This T cell receptor (beta chain) was obtained from a study of OX40 agonist ivuxolimab in advanced cancers. As for the study more broadly: Ivuxolimab was a fully human IgG2 agonistic monoclonal antibody targeting the costimulatory receptor OX40 (CD134). Intravenous ivuxolimab was administered to patients every 2 weeks at six dose levels: 0.01, 0.1, 0.3, 1.5, 3 and 10 mg/kg. Among the roughly 50 dose-escalation patients, approximately 20 had hepatocellular carcinoma, around 15 melanoma, 9 renal cell carcinoma and 9 head and neck cancer. The dose-escalation cohort was 82.7% male with a mean age of about 65 years, ranging from roughly 20 to 80. Prior anti-PD-1, anti-PD-L1 or anti-CTLA-4 therapy was permitted, and checkpoint inhibitors had been received by roughly two fifths of dose-escalation patients. Partial responses occurred in three dose-escalation patients, of whom one had hepatocellular carcinoma and two had cutaneous melanoma. The point of sequencing TCRbeta in the periphery was to test whether ivuxolimab changed TCR sequence diversity and drove clonal T-cell expansion. The paper reports the monotherapy dose-escalation portion (N of about 56 patients) of the phase I ivuxolimab trial. Broad study findings and their caveats: On average, CD8+ T cells showed more expanded clones than CD4+ T cells after ivuxolimab. Low levels of normalized T-cell clonal expansion were also seen in some patients who did not respond. Partial responders in the 0.1-3.0 mg/kg groups had among the lowest normalized peripheral clonal expansion, especially among CD8+ T cells. At doses of 0.1 to 3.0 mg/kg, clonal expansion of both CD4+ and CD8+ blood T cells was observed from baseline to week 6. Which antigens the clonally expanded peripheral T cells were specific for was not determined.

With regard to this clone: Its antigen is unknown. No quality values exist for individual bases; no much larger clone is one base distant.

Patients with a history of autoimmune disease or receiving systemic immunosuppression were excluded from the trial. In every dose cohort, peripheral blood was drawn for TCR sequencing at baseline, cycle 4 day 1, and cycle 7 day 1. Samples came from an open-label, multicenter, first-in-human phase I dose-escalation trial of ivuxolimab. Adults with locally advanced or metastatic melanoma, renal cell carcinoma, hepatocellular carcinoma or head and neck squamous cell carcinoma were enrolled in the trial. CD4+ and CD8+ T cells were sorted separately from peripheral blood before TCR sequencing. To sequence the TCRbeta CDR3 region, genomic DNA was isolated from the sorted cells. The immunoSEQ Assay was used to sequence the TCRbeta CDR3 regions. TCRdb re-hosts the immuneACCESS table, in-frame sequences only. Its copies lack some clones; in the studies checked, an unresolved V gene accounts for under half of them, and the cause for the rest is not known. The sample data list 85,000 or so clones, and approximately 86% of these were observed just once. The ten largest clones take up approximately 2% of the sample.

Counted from cysteine to phenylalanine, this CDR3 has 12 amino acids. Just the 36-base CDR3 DNA is kept, in frame starting at base 1. The germline ends are 3 bases apart after V is trimmed by 2 bases and J by 5 bases. CDR1 SGHTA and CDR2 FQGNSA are derived from the germline V gene. This clonotype originated in an adult with an advanced solid tumor such as melanoma, head and neck, liver or kidney cancer. The material was CD4+ or CD8+ T cells sorted from blood, obtained in a trial of the OX40 agonist ivuxolimab. The rearranged segments are TRBV7-2 and TRBJ2-2; the D gene identity is not certain. The base sequence is TGTGCCAGCAGCTTAAATACCGGGGAGCTGTTTTTT. The resulting protein is CASSLNTGELFF.